The next 13 T cell receptor beta chains were all read from a single sample in a study of CD8 T cells in Susac syndrome. The RNA, about 0.5 to 1 ug, was put through reverse transcription using random hexamers. TCRdb independently ran MiXCR on the immunoSEQ multiplex PCR reads; one entry per CDR3 protein. The data contain about 160,000 distinct CDR3 sequences, 92% of them singletons. Material for sequencing was CD4+ T cells from PBMCs. These receptors all come from a human donor in good health.

The chain has TRBV7-6 and TRBJ2-6; possibly TRBD1 for D (6 bases). Trimming stripped 1 base from V and 0 bases from J, with 13 bases between. Germline values: CDR1 SGHVS, CDR2 FNYEAQ. This CDR3 region has 18 residues. Written as DNA, the CDR3 is TGTGCCAGCAGCTTAGAGCCAGGGGAGTACTCTGGGGCCAACGTCCTGACTTTC. Amino acids: CASSLEPGEYSGANVLTF.

The genes are TRBV5-1 and TRBJ2-6; 8 bases match TRBD2. The V segment lost 4 bases and the J segment 1 base; nucleotides outside the gene matches: 10. This CDR3 is 18 amino acids long. Germline V lookup: CDR1 SGHRS, CDR2 YFSETQ. The CDR3 protein is CASSRGGTLSSGANVLTF. The DNA for the CDR3 is TGCGCCAGCAGCCGGGGGGGGACGTTATCTTCTGGGGCCAACGTCCTGACTTTC.

This clonotype appeared a single time. This rearrangement joins TRBV19 to TRBJ1-2; 7 bases map to TRBD1. CDR3 length equals 15 residues. Germline V gene lookup returns CDR1 LNHDA and CDR2 SQIVND (reference sequence). The J segment lost 5 bases and the V segment lost 4 bases, leaving 10 bases of the junction unmatched. CDR3 in DNA: TGTGCCAGTAGTAAAGACTGGGACAGCCCTTATGGCTACACCTTC. The encoded protein is CASSKDWDSPYGYTF.

The chain combines TRBV28 with TRBJ1-1; a possible D gene is TRBD1 (5 bases). CDR1 and CDR2 from the germline V gene are MDHEN and SYDVKM. The CDR3 totals 13 residues. Trimming pared 5 bases from V and 11 bases from J, leaving 18 bases between. CDR3 sequence: CASSPHVGRFAFF. Written as DNA, the CDR3 is TGTGCCAGCAGTCCGCACGTGGGACGGTTTGCTTTCTTT.

The V gene is TRBV19, the J gene TRBJ1-2; 7 positions agree with TRBD1. Germline V gene sequence: CDR1 LNHDA, CDR2 SQIVND (reference sequence). The junction had 10 bases not matched to a gene; V was cut back by 5 bases and J by 7 bases. The CDR3 loop spans 14 amino acids. CDR3 bases: TGTGCCAGTAGTCTCCCCCGGACAGGCTCTGGCTACACCTTC. Translation gives CASSLPRTGSGYTF.

In this sample, this clonotype turned up a few times. Compared with germline, one end of the junction differs, possibly owing to a read error. The chain combines TRBV6-5 with TRBJ2-4, with 7 bases aligning to TRBD1. This CDR3 spans 15 amino acids. The germline CDR1 and CDR2 sequences are MNHEY and SVGAGI. The CDR3 region is CASRDSRLAKNIQYF. Written as DNA, the CDR3 is TGTGCCAGTAGGGACAGTCGCCTAGCCAAGAACATTCAGTACTTC.

This clonotype was seen only once. The genes are TRBV12-5 and TRBJ1-5; D is perhaps TRBD1 (5 bases). This CDR3 is built from 16 residues. Trimming shortened V by 7 bases and J by 0 bases, and 16 bases separated the two germline ends. Germline CDR1 is LGHNT and CDR2 is FRNRAP. The CDR3 region is CASVSPGGYSNQPQHF. DNA of the CDR3: TGTGCTAGTGTCTCCCCGGGGGGTTATAGCAATCAGCCCCAGCATTTT.

This clonotype was seen a single time. This sequence joins TRBV30 and TRBJ2-5; unclear D gene. Germline V gene lookup returns CDR1 GTSNPN and CDR2 SVGIG (reference sequence). The CDR3 is made up of 12 amino acids. V was pared by 0 bases and J by 4 bases, with 6 bases between. The CDR3 sequence: CAWSVSGETQYF. The CDR3 DNA reads TGTGCCTGGAGTGTATCGGGAGAGACCCAGTACTTC.

The rearrangement uses TRBV5-6 and TRBJ2-7; TRBD2 matches 13 bases. The V segment lost 4 bases and the J segment 2 bases; nucleotides outside the gene matches: 3. The CDR3 is 15 residues long. Germline V gene data show CDR1 as SGHDT and CDR2 as YYEEEE. CDR3 DNA: TGTGCCAGCAGCCCGGGACTAGCGGGAACCTACGAGCAGTACTTC. It specifies CASSPGLAGTYEQYF. The whole variable domain, remainder taken from reference TRBV5-6 and TRBJ2-7, is DAGVTQSPTHLIKTRGQQVTLRCSPKSGHDTVSWYQQALGQGPQFIFQYYEEEERQRGNFPDRFSGHQFPNYSSELNVNALLLGDSALYLCASSPGLAGTYEQYFGPGTRLTVT.

The V and J genes are TRBV5-1 and TRBJ2-3; D is possibly TRBD2 (6 bases). Trimming stripped 3 bases from V and 4 bases from J, with 18 bases between. Germline-derived CDR1 and CDR2 are SGHRS and YFSETQ. The length of the CDR3 is 16 residues. CDR3 in DNA: TGCGCCAGCAGCTCCCCCCGCGGAGGGGTGGCAGATACGCAGTATTTT. As protein: CASSSPRGGVADTQYF.

The chain couples TRBV20-1 to TRBJ1-5; the D is unclear. V lost 4 bases and J 0 bases, leaving 16 bases between the germline ends. This CDR3 is 16 amino acids long. The germline V gene encodes CDR1 DFQATT and CDR2 SNEGSKA (reference sequence). As DNA, the CDR3 is TGCAGTGCTATGGCGCTTCAGCAGGATAGCAATCAGCCCCAGCATTTT. This encodes CSAMALQQDSNQPQHF.

V is TRBV28 and J is TRBJ2-5, with TRBD2 as a possible D gene (5 bases). Germline V lookup: CDR1 MDHEN, CDR2 SYDVKM. V gave up 4 bases and J gave up 1 base, with 13 bases separating them. This CDR3 region has 15 residues. This chain's CDR3 is CASSSPAATQETQYF. CDR3 DNA: TGTGCCAGCAGTTCTCCAGCGGCTACCCAAGAGACCCAGTACTTC.

The chain links TRBV10-1 to TRBJ1-4; D gene ambiguous. In germline, CDR1 is WNHNN, CDR2 SYGVQD (reference sequence). V was pared by 4 bases and J by 12 bases, with 12 bases between. The CDR3 length is 12 residues. The CDR3 DNA reads TGCGCCAGCAGTGGGGAGGACGCGCAACTGTTTTTT. It encodes CASSGEDAQLFF.